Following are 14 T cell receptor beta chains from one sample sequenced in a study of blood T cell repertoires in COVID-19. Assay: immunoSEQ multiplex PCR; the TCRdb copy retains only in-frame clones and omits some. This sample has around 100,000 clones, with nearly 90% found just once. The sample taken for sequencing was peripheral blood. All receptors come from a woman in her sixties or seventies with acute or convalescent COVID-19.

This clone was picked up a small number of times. The chain's CDR3 is CASSKIWGEEAFF. CDR3 DNA sequence: TGTGCCAGCTCCAAAATTTGGGGCGAAGAAGCTTTCTTT. The gene calls are TRBV18 and TRBJ1-1; tentative D call: TRBD1 (5 bases). This CDR3 spans 13 amino acids. Germline V gene lookup returns CDR1 KGHSH and CDR2 LQKENI. Trimming shortened V by 6 bases and J by 8 bases, and 16 bases separated the two germline ends.

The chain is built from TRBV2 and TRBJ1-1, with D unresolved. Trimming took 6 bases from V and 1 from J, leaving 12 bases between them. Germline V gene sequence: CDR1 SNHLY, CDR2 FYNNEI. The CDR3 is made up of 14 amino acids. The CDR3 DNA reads TGTGCCAGCAGAGAATCGGAGACGAACACTGAAGCTTTCTTT. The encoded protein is CASRESETNTEAFF.

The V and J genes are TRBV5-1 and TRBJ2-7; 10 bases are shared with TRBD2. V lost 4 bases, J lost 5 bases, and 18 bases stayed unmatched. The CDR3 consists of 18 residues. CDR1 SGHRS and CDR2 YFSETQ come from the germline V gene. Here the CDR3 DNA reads TGCGCCAGCAGCCGTCTCCCTAGCGGGAGCGCAGATCTCAACGAGCAGTACTTC. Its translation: CASSRLPSGSADLNEQYF. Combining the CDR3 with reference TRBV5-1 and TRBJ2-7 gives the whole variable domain KAGVTQTPRYLIKTRGQQVTLSCSPISGHRSVSWYQQTPGQGLQFLFEYFSETQRNKGNFPGRFSGRQFSNSRSEMNVSTLELGDSALYLCASSRLPSGSADLNEQYFGPGTRLTVT.

In DNA, the CDR3 is TGCGCCAGCAGCTCCCTAGCGGGGCGAGACGAGCAGTACTTC. Residues: CASSSLAGRDEQYF. V usage is TRBV5-1 and J usage is TRBJ2-7, with 9 bases fitting TRBD2. The germline gives CDR1 SGHRS, CDR2 YFSETQ. V lost 3 bases, J lost 5 bases, and 6 bases stayed unmatched. The CDR3 is made up of 14 amino acids.

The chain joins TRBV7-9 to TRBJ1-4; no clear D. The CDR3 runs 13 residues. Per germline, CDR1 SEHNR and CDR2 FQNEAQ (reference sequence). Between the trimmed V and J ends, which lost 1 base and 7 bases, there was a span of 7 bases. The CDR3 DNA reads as TGTGCCAGCAGCTTAGGGGCGGGTGAAAAACTGTTTTTT. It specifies CASSLGAGEKLFF.

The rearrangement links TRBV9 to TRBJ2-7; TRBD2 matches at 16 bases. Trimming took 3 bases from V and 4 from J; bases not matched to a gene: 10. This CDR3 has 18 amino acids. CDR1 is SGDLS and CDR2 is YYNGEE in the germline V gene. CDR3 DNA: TGTGCCAGCAGCGAAGGGACTAGCGGGAGGGCCAGGTCTTACGAGCAGTACTTC. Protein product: CASSEGTSGRARSYEQYF.

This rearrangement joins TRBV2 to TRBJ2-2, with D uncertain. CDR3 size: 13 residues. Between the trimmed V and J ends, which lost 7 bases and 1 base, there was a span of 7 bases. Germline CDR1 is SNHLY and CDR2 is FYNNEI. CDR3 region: CASIPQNTGELFF. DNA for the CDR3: TGTGCCAGCATCCCCCAGAACACCGGGGAGCTGTTTTTT.

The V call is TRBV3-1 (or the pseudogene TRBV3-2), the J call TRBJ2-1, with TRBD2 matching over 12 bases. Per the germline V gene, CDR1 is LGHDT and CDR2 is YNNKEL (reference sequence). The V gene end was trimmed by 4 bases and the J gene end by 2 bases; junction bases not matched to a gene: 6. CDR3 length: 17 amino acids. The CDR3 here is CASSPRLAGDPYNEQFF. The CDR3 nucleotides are TGTGCCAGCAGCCCGAGACTAGCGGGAGACCCCTACAATGAGCAGTTCTTC.

CDR3 in amino acids: CASGLAGGETQYF. CDR3 bases: TGTGCCAGCGGACTAGCGGGAGGAGAGACCCAGTACTTC. The V and J genes are TRBV7-9 and TRBJ2-5, with 14 bases fitting TRBD2. The CDR3 is made up of 13 amino acids. Germline V lookup: CDR1 SEHNR, CDR2 FQNEAQ (reference sequence). Trimming removed 8 bases from V and 4 bases from J; junction bases left unmatched: 0.

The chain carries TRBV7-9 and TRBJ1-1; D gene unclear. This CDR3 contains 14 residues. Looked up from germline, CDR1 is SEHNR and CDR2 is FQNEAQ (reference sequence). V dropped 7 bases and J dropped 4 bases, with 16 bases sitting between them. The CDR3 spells CASTPPGMGTEAFF. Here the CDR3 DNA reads TGTGCCAGCACGCCACCGGGTATGGGCACTGAAGCTTTCTTT. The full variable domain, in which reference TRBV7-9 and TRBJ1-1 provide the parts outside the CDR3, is DTGVSQNPRHKITKRGQNVTFRCDPISEHNRLYWYRQTLGQGPEFLTYFQNEAQLEKSRLLSDRFSAERPKGSFSTLEIQRTEQGDSAMYLCASTPPGMGTEAFFGQGTRLTVV.

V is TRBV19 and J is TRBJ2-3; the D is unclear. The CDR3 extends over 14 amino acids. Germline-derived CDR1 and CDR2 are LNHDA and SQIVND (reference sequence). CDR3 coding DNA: TGTGCTTCCCGGCGGATTGGCGAAACAGATACGCAGTATTTT. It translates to CASRRIGETDTQYF.

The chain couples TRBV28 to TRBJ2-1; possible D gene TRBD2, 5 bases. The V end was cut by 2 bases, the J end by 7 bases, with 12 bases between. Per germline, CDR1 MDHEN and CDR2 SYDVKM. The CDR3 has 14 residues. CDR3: CASSLGGSQNEQFF. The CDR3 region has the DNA TGTGCCAGCAGTTTAGGAGGTAGTCAGAATGAGCAGTTCTTC. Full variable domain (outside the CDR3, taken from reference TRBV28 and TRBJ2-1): DVKVTQSSRYLVKRTGEKVFLECVQDMDHENMFWYRQDPGLGLRLIYFSYDVKMKEKGDIPEGYSVSREKKERFSLILESASTNQTSMYLCASSLGGSQNEQFFGPGTRLTVL.

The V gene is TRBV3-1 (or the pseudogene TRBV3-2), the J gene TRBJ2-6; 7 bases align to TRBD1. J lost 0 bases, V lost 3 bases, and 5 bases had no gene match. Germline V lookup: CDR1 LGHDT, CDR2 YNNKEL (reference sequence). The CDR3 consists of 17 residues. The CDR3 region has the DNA TGTGCCAGCAGCCATACGGGACAGATCTCTGGGGCCAACGTCCTGACTTTC. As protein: CASSHTGQISGANVLTF.

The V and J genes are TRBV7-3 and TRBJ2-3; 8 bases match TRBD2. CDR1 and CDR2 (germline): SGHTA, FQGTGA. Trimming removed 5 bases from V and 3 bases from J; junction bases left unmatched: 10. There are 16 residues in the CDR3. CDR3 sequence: CASSPQAGLATDTQYF. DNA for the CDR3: TGTGCCAGCAGCCCTCAAGCAGGACTAGCTACAGATACGCAGTATTTT.